Listed below are T cell receptor beta chains from one sample, sequenced in a study of blood T cell repertoires in COVID-19. Some clones are missing from TCRdb's copy, which holds only in-frame ones; the method was immunoSEQ multiplex PCR. The sample has about 49,000 clones, 75% to 85% seen once. Sample: peripheral blood. Receptor source: a woman aged 55-69 years with acute or convalescent COVID-19. Each CDR3 is given with its conserved first and last residue. The order of the fields is J gene, V gene, D gene, clone size, CDR3 DNA, CDR3 protein. The D gene is left open where the match is weak. Clone size is not always given. Where it is, it says once, few, many or a class for expanded clones.

>TRBJ2-7|TRBV29-1|-|-
TGCAGCGTTGCACCCAAGGAGGGGCCGATCTACGAGCAGTACTTC
CSVAPKEGPIYEQYF
>TRBJ2-5|TRBV2|TRBD1|-
TGTGCCAGCAGTTCCGGGACAGGGGGTAGGGAGACCCAGTACTTC
CASSSGTGGRETQYF
>TRBJ1-1|TRBV6-1|TRBD1|-
TGTGCCAGCAGTGAATTAGGGACAGCGAACACTGAAGCTTTCTTT
CASSELGTANTEAFF
>TRBJ1-1|TRBV4-2|-|-
TGTGCCAGCAGCCCCCGAGGCAGTGAGGCTTTCTTT
CASSPRGSEAFF
>TRBJ2-1|TRBV5-1|TRBD2|-
TGCGCCAGCAGCTTGCTTGGGACTAGCGGGAGACTCCTCTACAATGAGCAGTTCTTC
CASSLLGTSGRLLYNEQFF
>TRBJ1-1|TRBV20-1|TRBD1|-
TGCAGCCAGGGGGGGAACACTGAAGCTTTCTTT
CSQGGNTEAFF
>TRBJ1-4|TRBV6-5|-|-
TGTGCCAGCAGTTACTCGACGGACTCGGGTGAAAAACTGTTTTTT
CASSYSTDSGEKLFF
>TRBJ2-3|TRBV9|TRBD1|few
TGTGCCAGCAGCGCTCCGGGACAGGCTAGCACAGATACGCAGTATTTT
CASSAPGQASTDTQYF
>TRBJ1-1|TRBV30|-|medium-sized
TGTGCCTGGAGTGTAAACAGCTTGAACACTGAAGCTTTCTTT
CAWSVNSLNTEAFF
>TRBJ2-1|TRBV7-2|TRBD2|-
TGTGCCAGCAGCTTAGCGCGGCTAGCGGGAGGAAATGAGCAGTTCTTC
CASSLARLAGGNEQFF
>TRBJ2-1|TRBV27|-|few
TGTGCCAGCAGTTTTGACATTTCCTCCTACAATGAGCAGTTCTTC
CASSFDISSYNEQFF
>TRBJ1-1|TRBV2|-|-
TGTGCCAGCAAGGGGCAGCCCAGAGGAACGAACACTGAAGCTTTCTTT
CASKGQPRGTNTEAFF
>TRBJ2-3|TRBV10-2|TRBD1|once
TGCGCCAGCCGACAGGGGGCCACAGATACGCAGTATTTT
CASRQGATDTQYF
>TRBJ1-2|TRBV27|-|once
TGTGCCAGCAGTTTAGGAGCAGGGATTAACTATGGCTACACCTTC
CASSLGAGINYGYTF
>TRBJ2-3|TRBV27|-|medium-sized
TGTGCCAGCAGTCCGAATCTCGGGGGGCCCACAGATACGCAGTATTTT
CASSPNLGGPTDTQYF
>TRBJ1-4|TRBV7-9|-|-
TGTGCCAGCAGCTTATCAGGGGCGGGGGATGAAAAACTGTTTTTT
CASSLSGAGDEKLFF
>TRBJ2-5|TRBV4-1|TRBD2|-
TGCGCCAGCAGCCAAGGGGACGGGAGGGGTAAGACCCAGTACTTC
CASSQGDGRGKTQYF
>TRBJ2-3|TRBV6-6|-|-
TGTGCCAGCAGTTCAACCAGCGGAGATACGCAGTATTTT
CASSSTSGDTQYF
>TRBJ1-2|TRBV14|-|-
TGTGCCAGCAGCCAAGATACGGGCTATGGCTACACCTTC
CASSQDTGYGYTF